What follows are 2 T cell receptor beta chains derived from one specimen sequenced in a study of blood T cell repertoires in COVID-19. TCRdb's copy holds only in-frame clones and misses some; the assay was immunoSEQ multiplex PCR. The table shows about 23,000 clones, with around nine tenths occurring only once. Material: peripheral blood. These receptors were taken from a woman of 80 years or more with active COVID-19.

The rearrangement uses TRBV5-4 and TRBJ2-7; 8 nucleotides match TRBD1. Unmatched junction bases numbered 8, after V lost 4 bases and J lost 5 bases. The CDR3 is made up of 14 amino acids. CDR1 is SGHNT and CDR2 is YYREEE in the germline V gene (reference sequence). Here the CDR3 reads CASSLGQGRNEQYF. The CDR3 DNA is TGTGCCAGCAGCCTCGGACAGGGACGGAACGAGCAGTACTTC.

The sample holds one count of this clone. The chain links TRBV18 to TRBJ1-6, with a possible D match to TRBD1 (5 bases). In germline, CDR1 is KGHSH, CDR2 LQKENI. The CDR3 contains 15 residues. V was shortened by 2 bases and J by 8 bases, with 13 bases between the two germline ends. This CDR3 is CASSPLGRADSPLHF. As DNA, the CDR3 is TGTGCCAGCTCACCATTGGGCAGGGCTGATTCACCCCTCCACTTT.